This record looks at one T cell receptor (beta chain) sequence and its context. Its target is unknown. The data were produced by immunoSEQ multiplex PCR, yet TCRdb's version contains in-frame clones alone and is incomplete. The table shows tens of thousands of clones, with roughly 90% occurring only once. These data originate in a study of T cell responses to AZD1222 COVID-19 vaccine. Whole-study findings and limits: Sampled repertoires all dated from after the peak T cell response. Spike-specific TCR breadth and depth went up after people got two AZD1222 doses. In a largely white British group with more females than males, clonal diversity was possibly underestimated.

The V and J ends lost 4 bases and 0 bases respectively, with 8 bases between them. Germline-derived CDR1 and CDR2 are SGHDT and YYEEEE. This CDR3 spans 15 amino acids. The material was peripheral blood, obtained 28 days after the second AZD1222 dose. This TCR was sampled from an adult who received the AZD1222 COVID-19 vaccine. The rearrangement joins TRBV5-6 to TRBJ2-6, with D uncertain. For the CDR3, the DNA is TGTGCCAGCAGCGGACGGAGCTCTGGGGCCAACGTCCTGACTTTC. Translation gives CASSGRSSGANVLTF.